The following is a TCR beta chain sequence with its context. Other DNA sequences in this specimen translate into the identical CDR3. Germline loops: CDR1 MNHEY, CDR2 SMNVEV (reference sequence). The CDR3 has 15 residues. V lost 2 bases, J lost 0 bases, and 8 bases lay in between. In the authors' workflow: Using reference gene primer amplification, nucleated cell counts were estimated. Measured with immunoSEQ multiplex PCR; TCRdb has only the in-frame clones, and not every one. From that table come the V and J calls and clone size; the DNA was used to work out D and trimming. The table has approximately 64,000 clones, roughly 88% seen once; the top ten hold roughly 4%. This entry comes from a study of blood T cell repertoires in COVID-19. Study at large: Acute-phase and convalescent COVID-19 samples originated in the United States, Italy and Spain. T cells, B-cell-depleted T cells, or PBMCs provided the cDNA or gDNA that served as material.

This sequence was found in a man in his 70s with acute or convalescent COVID-19. Sequenced input: peripheral blood. The chain couples TRBV27 to TRBJ2-1; weak D call: TRBD1 (6 bases). The CDR3 DNA follows: TGTGCCAGCAGTTTAACAGGGAGCTCCTACAATGAGCAGTTCTTC. Translated, it gives CASSLTGSSYNEQFF.